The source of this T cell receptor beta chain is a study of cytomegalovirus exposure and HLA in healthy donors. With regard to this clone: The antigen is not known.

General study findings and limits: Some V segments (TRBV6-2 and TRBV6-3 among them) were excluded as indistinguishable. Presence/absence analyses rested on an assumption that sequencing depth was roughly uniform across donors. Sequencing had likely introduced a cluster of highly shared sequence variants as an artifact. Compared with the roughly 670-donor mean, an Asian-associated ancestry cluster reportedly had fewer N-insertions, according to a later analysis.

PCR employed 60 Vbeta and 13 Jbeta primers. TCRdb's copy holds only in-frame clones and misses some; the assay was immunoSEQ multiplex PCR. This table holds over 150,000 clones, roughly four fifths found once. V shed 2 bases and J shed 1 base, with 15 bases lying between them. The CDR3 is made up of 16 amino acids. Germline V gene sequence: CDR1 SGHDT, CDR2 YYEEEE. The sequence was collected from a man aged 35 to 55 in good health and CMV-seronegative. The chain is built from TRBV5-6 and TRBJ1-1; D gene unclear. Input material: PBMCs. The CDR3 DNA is TGTGCCAGCAGCTTTCCACCACCCCTAAGGAACACTGAAGCTTTCTTT. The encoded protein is CASSFPPPLRNTEAFF. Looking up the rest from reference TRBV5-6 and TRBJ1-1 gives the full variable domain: DAGVTQSPTHLIKTRGQQVTLRCSPKSGHDTVSWYQQALGQGPQFIFQYYEEEERQRGNFPDRFSGHQFPNYSSELNVNALLLGDSALYLCASSFPPPLRNTEAFFGQGTRLTVV.